These 18 T cell receptor beta chains were all obtained from the same sample, sequenced in a study of T cells in Graves' hyperthyroidism and ophthalmopathy. The source material, RNA transcripts, was used to amplify TCR beta CDR3 regions. A set of HTBI primers served as the primers for a first-round RT-PCR of the TCR CDR3. TCRdb fed the multiplex PCR reads into MiXCR, producing one record per CDR3 protein. The sample lists fewer than 350,000 distinct CDR3 sequences, about an eighth occurring once. Sequencing was done on a sample of blood. The receptors originated from a woman aged 25 to 39 with Graves' hyperthyroidism that later progressed to Graves' ophthalmopathy.

The table lists this clonotype with many counts. This chain uses TRBV7-3 with TRBJ2-6, with 8 bases that match TRBD2. The CDR3 covers 16 residues. The germline V gene encodes CDR1 SGHTA and CDR2 FQGTGA. V was clipped by 5 bases and J by 4 bases; unmatched bases: 7. CDR3 sequence (DNA): TGTGCCAGCAGCCCAACGGGAGGGGCAGGGGCCAACGTCCTGACTTTC. Residues: CASSPTGGAGANVLTF.

The CDR3 nucleotides read TGTGCCAGCAGCGTATTCGGGGGATCCTACGAGCAGTACTTC. Its translation: CASSVFGGSYEQYF. The rearrangement links TRBV9 to TRBJ2-7; D may be TRBD2 (6 bases). CDR1 is SGDLS and CDR2 is YYNGEE in the germline V gene. The CDR3 length is 14 residues. V dropped 1 base and J dropped 1 base, with 9 bases sitting between them.

In this sample, this clonotype turned up many times. V usage is TRBV4-3 and J usage is TRBJ2-7; 7 nucleotides agree with TRBD2. V was pared by 0 bases and J by 2 bases, with 4 bases of the junction left unmatched. CDR3 length: 15 residues. In germline, CDR1 is LGHNA, CDR2 YSLEER. The CDR3 region is CASSQERTSPYEQYF. In DNA form, the CDR3 reads TGCGCCAGCAGCCAAGAACGGACTAGTCCCTACGAGCAGTACTTC.

The rearrangement joins TRBV4-2 to TRBJ2-6, with a weak D call TRBD1 (5 bases). CDR3 length: 14 residues. V dropped 10 bases and J dropped 4 bases, with 14 bases sitting between them. Germline V gene data show CDR1 as LGHNA and CDR2 as YNFKEQ. Here the CDR3 reads CATMTVYGANVLTF. As DNA, the CDR3 is TGTGCCACCATGACAGTTTACGGGGCCAACGTCCTGACTTTC.

The rearrangement uses TRBV4-2 and TRBJ2-1, with 9 bases fitting TRBD2. Germline V CDR1 and CDR2: LGHNA, YNFKEQ. The CDR3 length is 16 residues. With V trimmed by 0 bases and J by 4 bases, 4 bases remained unmatched. The CDR3 DNA follows: TGTGCCAGCAGCCAAGATGGGGCGGGAGGGTACAATGAGCAGTTCTTC. Its protein product is CASSQDGAGGYNEQFF.

This clonotype was seen at least ten times. The V call is TRBV20-1, the J call TRBJ1-4; 10 bases are shared with TRBD1. The V gene end was trimmed by 5 bases and the J gene end by 10 bases; junction bases not matched to a gene: 28. The germline gives CDR1 DFQATT, CDR2 SNEGSKA (reference sequence). The CDR3 totals 20 residues. The CDR3 reads CSALASPDSPTGQGSVKLFF. Here the CDR3 DNA reads TGCAGTGCTCTTGCTTCACCCGACTCGCCAACGGGACAGGGGAGTGTAAAACTGTTTTTT.

Notes on this clonotype: One base away lies a much larger clone, so this may be a sequencing read error. The V and J genes are TRBV2 and TRBJ1-1; D is unclear. V lost 11 bases, J lost 0 bases, and 16 bases lay in between. This CDR3 contains 14 residues. Germline-derived CDR1 and CDR2 are SNHLY and FYNNEI. CDR3 protein: CAATPGGMNTEAFF. In nucleotides, the CDR3 is TGTGCCGCCACCCCAGGTGGAATGAACACTGAAGCTTTCTTT. Supplemented by reference TRBV2 and TRBJ1-1, the full variable domain reads EPEVTQTPSHQVTQMGQEVILRCVPISNHLYFYWYRQILGQKVEFLVSFYNNEISEKSEIFDDQFSVERPDGSNFTLKIRSTKLEDSAMYFCAATPGGMNTEAFFGQGTRLTVV.

The V call is TRBV6-1, the J call TRBJ2-1, with D perhaps assigned TRBD1 or TRBD2 (7 bases each). The length of the CDR3 is 19 residues. Germline CDR1 reads MNHNS; CDR2 reads SASEGT. Trimming pared 6 bases from V and 5 bases from J, leaving 29 bases between. As DNA, the CDR3 is TGTGCCAGCAGCGTAGTCGTACAGGGGTACGGGAGCGGGAACAATGAGCAGTTCTTC. Its translation is CASSVVVQGYGSGNNEQFF.

This clonotype was detected ten times or more. The chain links TRBV6-2 or TRBV6-3 to TRBJ1-1, with a tentative D call TRBD1 (6 bases). Trimming left V 6 bases short and J 0 bases short, with 26 bases between. The CDR3 consists of 19 residues. Per germline, CDR1 MNHEY and CDR2 SVGEGT. CDR3 nucleotides: TGTGCCAGCAGACCCGACCAGCCGGGGGCGTGGGCGATGAACACTGAAGCTTTCTTT. This sequence encodes CASRPDQPGAWAMNTEAFF.

This clonotype was seen ten or more times. The J gene is TRBJ2-3, the V gene TRBV10-2, with 7 bases aligning to TRBD1. V lost 6 bases, J lost 0 bases, and 6 bases stayed unmatched. This CDR3 has 15 residues. Germline V CDR1 and CDR2: WSHSY, SAAADI. CDR3 sequence: CASRQGFGSTDTQYF. The CDR3, as DNA: TGCGCCAGCAGACAGGGGTTCGGGAGCACAGATACGCAGTATTTT.

In its sample, this clonotype was seen many times. V usage is TRBV6-1 and J usage is TRBJ2-7, with D perhaps matching TRBD1 or TRBD2 (6 bases each). V shed 5 bases and J shed 1 base, with 15 bases lying between them. The germline V gene encodes CDR1 MNHNS and CDR2 SASEGT. The CDR3 has 15 amino acids. CDR3 residues: CASSKGVAVSYEQYF. CDR3 coding DNA: TGTGCCAGCAGTAAGGGGGTAGCGGTATCCTACGAGCAGTACTTC.

This clonotype was seen only a few times. The rearrangement links TRBV19 to TRBJ2-7, with TRBD2 identical over 10 bases. The junction had 8 bases not matched to a gene; V was cut back by 5 bases and J by 4 bases. The CDR3 spans 15 residues. Germline V gene sequence: CDR1 LNHDA, CDR2 SQIVND (reference sequence). The CDR3 loop is CASSPEREGRYEQYF. The CDR3 DNA is TGTGCCAGTAGTCCCGAGCGGGAGGGCCGATACGAGCAGTACTTC.

This clonotype was picked up a small number of times. The J gene is TRBJ2-5, the V gene TRBV24-1, with 9 bases lining up with TRBD1. This CDR3 has 13 residues. After removal of 7 bases from V and 5 bases from J, the junction contained 4 bases not matched to a gene. Looked up from germline, CDR1 is KGHDR and CDR2 is SFDVKD. Here the CDR3 DNA reads TGTGCCACCAGGAGGACAGGGGACGAGACCCAGTACTTC. Translating it yields CATRRTGDETQYF.

Many counts were recorded for this clonotype. The rearrangement links TRBV3-1 to TRBJ2-1, with 10 bases that match TRBD2. The junction had 7 bases not matched to a gene; V was cut back by 0 bases and J by 8 bases. This CDR3 is 16 amino acids long. Germline V gene data show CDR1 as LGHDT and CDR2 as YNNKEL (reference sequence). CDR3 protein: CASSQDSAGGYDEQFF. The DNA of the CDR3 is TGTGCCAGCAGCCAAGACTCAGCGGGAGGGTACGATGAGCAGTTCTTC.

This chain joins TRBV19 and TRBJ2-7; TRBD2 matches at 10 bases. Germline V gives CDR1 LNHDA, CDR2 SQIVND (reference sequence). The CDR3 is 14 residues long. With V trimmed by 6 bases and J by 0 bases, 2 bases remained unmatched. As DNA, the CDR3 is TGTGCCAGTAGATCTAGCGGGAGCTCCTACGAGCAGTACTTC. Protein: CASRSSGSSYEQYF.

This clonotype was detected ten times or more. The CDR3 loop reads CASSLGLRGEQFF. CDR3 bases: TGTGCCAGCAGCTTGGGACTACGGGGTGAGCAGTTCTTC. The chain has TRBV11-2 and TRBJ2-1, with 7 bases that match TRBD2. CDR3 size: 13 residues. Germline V gene sequence: CDR1 SGHAT, CDR2 FQNNGV. V dropped 3 bases and J dropped 9; count of bases not matched to a gene: 5.

This clonotype occurred many times. V is TRBV7-2 and J is TRBJ2-7, with D tentatively TRBD2 (6 bases). The CDR3 is made up of 13 amino acids. The germline CDR1 and CDR2 sequences are SGHTA and FQGNSA. V lost 5 bases, J lost 4 bases, and 12 bases lay in between. The CDR3 sequence is CASSTRGGYEQYF. CDR3 nucleotide sequence: TGTGCCAGCAGCACACGGGGAGGATACGAGCAGTACTTC.

This clonotype was observed at least ten times. V is TRBV20-1 and J is TRBJ2-3, with 12 nucleotides matching TRBD2. The CDR3 totals 15 residues. Trimming at V came to 0 bases and at J to 6 bases, leaving 4 bases not matched to a gene. Germline-derived CDR1 and CDR2 are DFQATT and SNEGSKA (reference sequence). This CDR3 reads CSARETSGSGDTQYF. CDR3 sequence (DNA): TGCAGTGCTAGAGAGACTAGCGGGAGTGGTGATACGCAGTATTTT.